This paragraph covers one T cell receptor (beta chain) sequence. Its specificity is not known. The junction departs from the called germline gene at one end, perhaps through a read error. The data derive from a study of tumor-infiltrating lymphocytes in primary liver carcinoma. Looking at the study overall: Each sample had roughly 3.5 to 8 million productive TCRbeta reads regardless of tissue type.

Researchers drew blood RNA from unsorted whole blood and extracted germline DNA as well. Infection with HBV was chronic in patients; they were treatment-naive. Prior to surgery, four milliliters of peripheral blood were drawn. Making TCR beta cDNA involved around 540 ng total RNA and a constant-region primer. Investigators got TCR beta libraries out of three nested multiplex PCR rounds, done with slightly modified ARM-PCR. MiXCR, run by TCRdb on the multiplex PCR reads, gives a single entry per CDR3 protein. This sample has 250,000 to 350,000 distinct CDR3 sequences, with approximately 58% found just once. Findings and caveats of the study: Lower overlap was observed for tumor-adjacent and tumor-blood pairs relative to tumor region pairs.

Sequences were obtained from peripheral blood. The TCR originated in a woman in her twenties or thirties with primary liver carcinoma and hepatitis B virus infection.

This CDR3 reads CASSILGSGSTRAGEPLF. The CDR3 region has the DNA TGTGCCAGCAGCATACTAGGTAGCGGGTCTACGAGAGCCGGGGAGCCGCTTTTT. The rearrangement uses TRBV11-2 and TRBJ2-2, with 7 bases fitting TRBD2. Germline V gene sequence: CDR1 SGHAT, CDR2 FQNNGV. This CDR3 contains 18 residues.